The 4 T cell receptor beta chains below all came from one sample that was sequenced in a study of OX40 agonist ivuxolimab in advanced cancers. This table comes from immunoSEQ multiplex PCR, and its TCRdb copy is limited to in-frame clones, with some not included. The data hold around 68,000 clones, with roughly 87% observed a single time. This sample comprised CD4+ or CD8+ T cells sorted from blood, obtained in a trial of the OX40 agonist ivuxolimab. The receptor set was obtained from an adult with an advanced solid tumor such as melanoma, head and neck, liver or kidney cancer.

This chain joins TRBV28 and TRBJ2-7; 8 bases line up with TRBD2. The V gene end was trimmed by 7 bases and the J gene end by 2 bases; junction bases not matched to a gene: 7. The length of the CDR3 is 14 residues. CDR1 is MDHEN, CDR2 SYDVKM, per germline. CDR3 DNA: TGTGCCAGCATCAATAGCGGGGCAACCTACGAGCAGTACTTC. Translated, it gives CASINSGATYEQYF.

V and J are TRBV4-1 and TRBJ1-2, with 8 bases that match TRBD1. CDR3 length equals 18 residues. V lost 1 base, J lost 4 bases, and 14 bases stayed unmatched. Germline assignment: CDR1 MGHRA and CDR2 YSYEKL. Written as DNA, the CDR3 is TGCGCCAGCAGCCAAGGAGGAGGACAGGGAAGCGGGCTCTATGGCTACACCTTC. Its translation is CASSQGGGQGSGLYGYTF.

The CDR3 DNA reads TGTGCCAGCAGTATTCGGACTAGCGGGTCTTACAATGAGCAGTTCTTC. Encoded protein: CASSIRTSGSYNEQFF. The chain combines TRBV25-1 with TRBJ2-1, with 11 nucleotides matching TRBD2. This CDR3 region has 16 residues. Germline V CDR1 and CDR2: MGHDK, SYGVNS. With V trimmed by 5 bases and J by 4 bases, 7 bases remained unmatched.

The chain is built from TRBV6-6 and TRBJ2-1; the match to TRBD2 covers 9 bases. The CDR3 length is 15 residues. Trimming removed 1 base from V and 7 bases from J; junction bases left unmatched: 5. Germline assignment: CDR1 MNHNY and CDR2 SVGAGI (reference sequence). The CDR3 spells CASSYLRGGLNEQFF. The CDR3 DNA follows: TGTGCCAGCAGTTACTTGCGGGGGGGCCTAAATGAGCAGTTCTTC.